Listed below are T cell receptor beta chains from one sample, sequenced in a study of blood T cell repertoires in COVID-19. Sequencing used immunoSEQ multiplex PCR; TCRdb keeps in-frame clones, though not all of them. The sample yields about 300,000 clones, around 92% seen once. The material sequenced was peripheral blood. These receptors originate from a woman in her twenties or thirties with COVID-19, enrolled during active disease. The CDR3 runs from the conserved cysteine through the conserved F or W. The D gene is left open where the match is weak. Clone size appears in some rows only: once, few, many, or a class for an expanded clone.

J: TRBJ2-3
D: TRBD2
size: .
V: TRBV4-2
CDR3: CASSQDRASGVSTDTQYF
DNA: TGTGCCAGCAGCCAAGATAGGGCTAGCGGGGTAAGCACAGATACGCAGTATTTT

J: TRBJ1-6
D: .
size: .
V: TRBV7-2
CDR3: CASSLVGRERSPLHF
DNA: TGTGCCAGCAGCTTAGTAGGCAGGGAACGATCACCCCTCCACTTT

J: TRBJ1-2
D: TRBD1
size: .
V: TRBV6-5
CDR3: CASSPGTGYGYTF
DNA: TGTGCCAGCAGTCCTGGGACAGGCTATGGCTACACCTTC

J: TRBJ1-1
D: .
size: .
V: TRBV2
CDR3: CASTGEHTTEAFF
DNA: TGTGCCAGCACGGGGGAACACACCACTGAAGCTTTCTTT

J: TRBJ2-2
D: TRBD1
size: .
V: TRBV27
CDR3: CASTITPGQGKVPGELFF
DNA: TGTGCCAGCACCATTACACCGGGACAGGGGAAGGTCCCCGGGGAGCTGTTTTTT

J: TRBJ1-1
D: .
size: .
V: TRBV5-4
CDR3: CASSLGQDPKAFF
DNA: TGTGCCAGCAGCTTGGGACAGGACCCGAAAGCTTTCTTT

J: TRBJ2-1
D: TRBD2
size: .
V: TRBV7-8
CDR3: CASSFSGGATHEQFF
DNA: TGTGCCAGCAGCTTTTCCGGGGGGGCGACCCATGAGCAGTTCTTC

J: TRBJ2-3
D: .
size: .
V: TRBV6-5
CDR3: CASSYSEGADTQYF
DNA: TGTGCCAGCAGTTACTCTGAGGGGGCAGATACGCAGTATTTT

J: TRBJ1-6
D: TRBD1
size: few
V: TRBV4-1
CDR3: CASSQGQGGSPLHF
DNA: TGCGCCAGCAGCCAAGGACAGGGTGGGTCACCCCTCCACTTT

J: TRBJ1-5
D: .
size: .
V: TRBV6-1
CDR3: CASSEGGGASQPQHF
DNA: TGTGCCAGCAGTGAAGGGGGGGGCGCCAGCCAGCCCCAGCATTTT

J: TRBJ2-3
D: .
size: .
V: TRBV6-5
CDR3: CASSSWTADTDTQYF
DNA: TGTGCCAGCAGTTCTTGGACAGCAGACACAGATACGCAGTATTTT

J: TRBJ2-5
D: .
size: .
V: TRBV21-1
CDR3: CASSKGRRLAGKETQYF
DNA: TGTGCCAGCAGCAAAGGGCGCAGACTAGCGGGAAAAGAGACCCAGTACTTC

J: TRBJ2-3
D: .
size: .
V: TRBV7-9
CDR3: CASSSGWDTQYF
DNA: TGTGCCAGCAGCTCCGGTTGGGATACGCAGTATTTT

J: TRBJ2-4
D: .
size: .
V: TRBV5-6
CDR3: CASSLVSALAKNIQYF
DNA: TGTGCCAGCAGCTTGGTCAGCGCCTTAGCCAAAAACATTCAGTACTTC

J: TRBJ2-3
D: TRBD2
size: many
V: TRBV7-2
CDR3: CASSLGLAGGLGTDTQYF
DNA: TGTGCCAGCAGCTTAGGACTAGCGGGGGGGCTTGGCACAGATACGCAGTATTTT

J: TRBJ1-2
D: .
size: few
V: TRBV7-6
CDR3: CASSLLPGSGYGYTF
DNA: TGTGCCAGCAGCTTACTTCCGGGTTCGGGCTATGGCTACACCTTC

J: TRBJ2-1
D: TRBD1
size: .
V: TRBV5-1
CDR3: CASSWDSLEQFF
DNA: TGCGCCAGCAGCTGGGACAGTCTTGAGCAGTTCTTC

J: TRBJ1-1
D: .
size: once
V: TRBV7-8
CDR3: CASSLDGGTEAFF
DNA: TGTGCCAGCAGCTTAGACGGGGGGACTGAAGCTTTCTTT

J: TRBJ2-6
D: .
size: .
V: TRBV3-1/TRBV3-2
CDR3: CASSQDSSGANVLTF
DNA: TGTGCCAGCAGCCAGGACAGCTCTGGGGCCAACGTCCTGACTTTC

J: TRBJ1-1
D: .
size: .
V: TRBV30
CDR3: CAWSKTGSAEAFF
DNA: TGTGCCTGGAGTAAAACAGGGAGCGCTGAAGCTTTCTTT

J: TRBJ1-6
D: .
size: once
V: TRBV19
CDR3: CAISPGGNSPLHF
DNA: TGTGCCATTTCACCCGGAGGAAACTCACCCCTCCACTTT

J: TRBJ1-2
D: TRBD1
size: .
V: TRBV9
CDR3: CASSTQGDYGYTF
DNA: TGTGCCAGCAGCACTCAGGGGGACTATGGCTACACCTTC

J: TRBJ2-3
D: .
size: .
V: TRBV9
CDR3: CASSVVQGGADTQYF
DNA: TGTGCCAGCAGCGTAGTCCAGGGAGGAGCAGATACGCAGTATTTT

J: TRBJ1-2
D: TRBD1
size: .
V: TRBV5-4
CDR3: CASSLGWTGTSNYGYTF
DNA: TGTGCCAGCAGCTTGGGCTGGACAGGGACCTCTAACTATGGCTACACCTTC

J: TRBJ1-2
D: .
size: .
V: TRBV12-3/TRBV12-4
CDR3: CATSGHRYYGYTF
DNA: TGTGCCACCTCGGGACACCGATACTATGGCTACACCTTC

J: TRBJ2-6
D: .
size: .
V: TRBV5-1
CDR3: CASSLWGAGTAGSGANVLTF
DNA: TGCGCCAGCAGCTTGTGGGGGGCGGGGACAGCTGGCTCTGGGGCCAACGTCCTGACTTTC

J: TRBJ2-3
D: .
size: .
V: TRBV9
CDR3: CASSVDGGPVRTDTQYF
DNA: TGTGCCAGCAGCGTAGATGGGGGCCCTGTCCGCACAGATACGCAGTATTTT

J: TRBJ1-1
D: .
size: .
V: TRBV30
CDR3: CAWTWGGGEAFF
DNA: TGTGCCTGGACATGGGGGGGCGGTGAAGCTTTCTTT

J: TRBJ1-5
D: TRBD1
size: .
V: TRBV24-1
CDR3: CATSDSRTGPGQPQHF
DNA: TGTGCCACCAGTGATTCGCGGACAGGGCCGGGTCAGCCCCAGCATTTT

J: TRBJ2-3
D: TRBD2
size: once
V: TRBV10-1
CDR3: CASTWRGSLSTDTQYF
DNA: TGCGCCAGCACGTGGCGGGGGTCCCTCAGCACAGATACGCAGTATTTT

J: TRBJ1-2
D: .
size: .
V: TRBV30
CDR3: CAWSFDKDYGYTF
DNA: TGTGCCTGGAGTTTCGACAAAGACTATGGCTACACCTTC